One and the same sample provided the 30 T cell receptor beta chains below, sequenced in a study of shared clonotypes between healthy human individuals. The assay was immunoSEQ multiplex PCR, and TCRdb's table has in-frame clones only and misses some. The repertoire holds 2,100,000 or so clones, with 90% to 97% as singletons. The specimen was naive CD4+ T cells sorted from blood. As to subset: CD45RA+ positively selected. Receptor source: a man between 18 and 29 years old in good health.

The chain employs TRBV2 and TRBJ2-4; D is undetermined. The V gene lost 3 bases and the J gene lost 4 bases, with 1 base spanning the gap. CDR1 SNHLY and CDR2 FYNNEI come from the germline V gene. The CDR3 has 11 amino acids. The CDR3 loop reads CASSDKNIQYF. In DNA, the CDR3 is TGTGCCAGCAGTGATAAAAACATTCAGTACTTC.

The chain uses TRBV7-2 and TRBJ2-1, with 13 bases matching TRBD2. There are 15 residues in the CDR3. V lost 3 bases to trimming and J lost 8 bases; unmatched junction nucleotides: 4. Germline CDR1 reads SGHTA; CDR2 reads FQGNSA. CDR3 sequence (DNA): TGTGCCAGCAGCTTTGGACTAGCGGGAGAGGATGAGCAGTTCTTC. It specifies CASSFGLAGEDEQFF.

V gene TRBV5-4 combines with J gene TRBJ1-2; TRBD1 matches 7 bases. This CDR3 is 14 amino acids long. The ends lost 4 bases at V and 5 bases at J; junction bases unmatched: 8. Germline CDR1 and CDR2: SGHNT and YYREEE (reference sequence). The CDR3 nucleotides are TGTGCCAGCAGCAAGGGACAGCTAACTTATGGCTACACCTTC. Protein product: CASSKGQLTYGYTF.

The rearrangement uses TRBV7-6 and TRBJ1-6, with a tentative D call TRBD1 (6 bases). This CDR3 contains 13 residues. The V gene lost 4 bases and the J gene lost 10 bases, with 11 bases spanning the gap. The germline V gene has CDR1 SGHVS and CDR2 FNYEAQ. The CDR3, as DNA: TGTGCCAGCAGCTCGATGGGGGGCTCACCCCTCCACTTT. Its protein product is CASSSMGGSPLHF.

V usage is TRBV6-1 and J usage is TRBJ2-7, with unresolved D. The CDR3 length is 11 residues. The germline CDR1 and CDR2 sequences are MNHNS and SASEGT. The ends were cut back, 5 bases at V and 6 bases at J, with 8 bases in the middle. The CDR3 region is CASSLNLEQYF. CDR3 DNA: TGTGCCAGCAGTCTTAACCTCGAGCAGTACTTC.

This clone was counted a single time. This chain links TRBV7-4 with TRBJ2-3; D unresolved. CDR3 size: 16 residues. Germline V CDR1 and CDR2: SGHVT, SQSDAQ. V was shortened by 4 bases and J by 0 bases, with 14 bases between the two germline ends. CDR3 in DNA: TGTGCCAGCAGCTCGGAATGGAAGACTAGCACAGATACGCAGTATTTT. This sequence encodes CASSSEWKTSTDTQYF.

The chain couples TRBV6-4 to TRBJ2-5; D ambiguous. The V and J ends lost 6 bases and 2 bases respectively, with 25 bases between them. The germline gives CDR1 MRHNA, CDR2 SNTAGT. The CDR3 totals 18 residues. CDR3 residues: CASRSRAYKRVGQETQYF. The CDR3 nucleotides are TGTGCCAGCAGGAGCCGGGCCTACAAAAGGGTGGGACAAGAGACCCAGTACTTC.

The chain recombines TRBV19 with TRBJ1-1; a possible D gene is TRBD1 (5 bases). The CDR3 totals 18 residues. In germline, CDR1 is LNHDA, CDR2 SQIVND (reference sequence). The V gene lost 4 bases and the J gene lost 4 bases, with 25 bases spanning the gap. Here the CDR3 DNA reads TGTGCCAGTAGTAGAGGACTTTTGAACAGGACCCTGGGCACTGAAGCTTTCTTT. Residues: CASSRGLLNRTLGTEAFF. The entire variable domain, with the rest obtained from reference TRBV19 and TRBJ1-1, is as follows: DGGITQSPKYLFRKEGQNVTLSCEQNLNHDAMYWYRQDPGQGLRLIYYSQIVNDFQKGDIAEGYSVSREKKESFPLTVTSAQKNPTAFYLCASSRGLLNRTLGTEAFFGQGTRLTVV.

This clone came up once. This chain uses TRBV6-5 with TRBJ1-1, with 7 bases fitting TRBD1. The CDR3 is 14 amino acids. V was pared by 6 bases and J by 0 bases, with 4 bases of the junction left unmatched. Germline-derived CDR1 and CDR2 are MNHEY and SVGAGI. CDR3 region: CASSRDSLNTEAFF. In DNA, the CDR3 is TGTGCCAGCAGCCGGGACAGCTTGAACACTGAAGCTTTCTTT.

The CDR3 DNA sequence: TGTGCCAGCAGTGAAGGGGTGGGACAATGGACAGATACGCAGTATTTT. Protein: CASSEGVGQWTDTQYF. The chain uses TRBV25-1 and TRBJ2-3; TRBD1 might be the D (6 bases). The CDR3 has 16 residues. CDR1 is MGHDK and CDR2 is SYGVNS in the germline V gene. Trimming shortened V by 2 bases and J by 3 bases, and 15 bases separated the two germline ends.

The chain employs TRBV2 and TRBJ2-2; D gene unclear. Germline CDR1 is SNHLY and CDR2 is FYNNEI. The length of the CDR3 is 13 residues. V lost 6 bases, J lost 4 bases, and 9 bases lay in between. This CDR3 reads CASSLTSTGELFF. The DNA of the CDR3 is TGTGCCAGCAGCCTTACTTCCACCGGGGAGCTGTTTTTT. Based on the CDR3 plus reference TRBV2 and TRBJ2-2, the full variable domain is EPEVTQTPSHQVTQMGQEVILRCVPISNHLYFYWYRQILGQKVEFLVSFYNNEISEKSEIFDDQFSVERPDGSNFTLKIRSTKLEDSAMYFCASSLTSTGELFFGEGSRLTVL.

This rearrangement joins TRBV28 to TRBJ1-5; 9 nucleotides line up with TRBD1. Germline trimming cut 7 bases from V and 1 base from J; bases unmatched to any gene: 5. The CDR3 contains 15 residues. The germline CDR1 and CDR2 sequences are MDHEN and SYDVKM. This chain's CDR3 is CASKGTGKSNQPQHF. The CDR3 DNA reads as TGTGCCAGCAAAGGGACAGGGAAAAGCAATCAGCCCCAGCATTTT.

The chain combines TRBV28 with TRBJ2-5, with D possibly matching TRBD1 (6 bases). Trimming pared 5 bases from V and 1 base from J, leaving 14 bases between. The CDR3 loop spans 15 amino acids. CDR1 and CDR2 from the germline V gene are MDHEN and SYDVKM. The CDR3 protein is CASSTPDSFQETQYF. Written as DNA, the CDR3 is TGTGCCAGCAGTACCCCGGACAGCTTCCAAGAGACCCAGTACTTC.

The J gene is TRBJ1-2, the V gene TRBV19, with unresolved D. V was clipped by 7 bases and J by 2 bases, with 11 bases between them. CDR3 length: 13 residues. CDR1 is LNHDA, CDR2 SQIVND, per germline (reference sequence). CDR3: CASTLAGNYGYTF. CDR3 coding DNA: TGTGCCAGTACTTTGGCCGGGAACTATGGCTACACCTTC.

V is TRBV6-1 and J is TRBJ2-2; D not certain. Trimming left V 3 bases short and J 11 bases short, with 10 bases between. CDR1 is MNHNS, CDR2 SASEGT, per germline. CDR3 length: 12 residues. This CDR3 reads CASSDDLRELFF. As DNA, the CDR3 is TGTGCCAGCAGTGATGACTTGAGAGAGCTGTTTTTT.

The rearrangement uses TRBV10-3 and TRBJ2-3, with TRBD2 matching 13 bases. Germline values: CDR1 ENHRY, CDR2 SYGVKD. This CDR3 comprises 19 residues. V gave up 5 bases and J gave up 0 bases; unmatched junction bases: 11. The CDR3 loop reads CAISTGLAGTQTSTDTQYF. CDR3 DNA sequence: TGTGCCATCAGTACGGGACTAGCGGGGACTCAGACTAGCACAGATACGCAGTATTTT.

The chain employs TRBV10-2 and TRBJ2-5; 10 bases are a match to TRBD1. Trimming at V came to 5 bases and at J to 8 bases, leaving 8 bases not matched to a gene. CDR1 and CDR2 from the germline V gene are WSHSY and SAAADI. The CDR3 length is 14 residues. The CDR3, as DNA: TGCGCCAGCAGTAACCCGGGACAGGGGAAAACCCAGTACTTC. Its protein product is CASSNPGQGKTQYF.

The chain couples TRBV6-1 to TRBJ1-5; no definite D call. Germline-derived CDR1 and CDR2 are MNHNS and SASEGT. The CDR3 is 14 residues long. V was pared by 3 bases and J by 1 base, with 7 bases between. CDR3 region: CASSDEASNQPQHF. CDR3 coding DNA: TGTGCCAGCAGTGATGAGGCGAGCAATCAGCCCCAGCATTTT.

The chain has TRBV6-5 and TRBJ2-2; 8 bases are a match to TRBD2. Germline assignment: CDR1 MNHEY and CDR2 SVGAGI. CDR3 length equals 15 residues. Trimming took 6 bases from V and 5 from J; bases not matched to a gene: 8. The CDR3 protein is CASRRLAIGTGELFF. CDR3 sequence (DNA): TGTGCCAGCAGACGACTAGCGATCGGTACCGGGGAGCTGTTTTTT.

This rearrangement joins TRBV7-2 to TRBJ2-2; 8 bases are a match to TRBD2. Germline-derived CDR1 and CDR2 are SGHTA and FQGNSA. CDR3 length equals 17 residues. J gave up 2 bases and V 1 base, and 6 bases lay outside the gene matches. CDR3 nucleotide sequence: TGTGCCAGCAGCTTAGGCCGCGGGGGGACTAACACCGGGGAGCTGTTTTTT. Translating it yields CASSLGRGGTNTGELFF.

The gene calls are TRBV30 and TRBJ2-6, with D maybe TRBD2 (5 bases). This CDR3 contains 17 residues. CDR1 and CDR2 from the germline V gene are GTSNPN and SVGIG (reference sequence). V lost 3 bases and J lost 0, with 15 bases in between. In nucleotides, the CDR3 is TGTGCCTGGAGGAGGGAGAAAGGTATCTCTGGGGCCAACGTCCTGACTTTC. Translation gives CAWRREKGISGANVLTF.

The chain is built from TRBV19 and TRBJ1-2; D ambiguous. Germline CDR1 reads LNHDA; CDR2 reads SQIVND (reference sequence). CDR3 length: 13 amino acids. The V end lost 7 bases, the J end lost 5 bases, and 14 bases lay between the germline ends. Written as DNA, the CDR3 is TGTGCCAGTACCCCCCGGGAGCTGTATGGCTACACCTTC. Its protein is CASTPRELYGYTF.

The chain links TRBV30 to TRBJ2-4; D unclear. The CDR3 is 15 amino acids. Deletions cut 1 base from V and 0 bases from J, with 10 bases between. Germline V gene data show CDR1 as GTSNPN and CDR2 as SVGIG (reference sequence). The CDR3 DNA is TGTGCCTGGAGTGGGGGAATACTAGCCAAAAACATTCAGTACTTC. It yields the protein CAWSGGILAKNIQYF.

The V and J genes are TRBV25-1 and TRBJ1-4, with TRBD1 as a possible D gene (6 bases). The V and J ends lost 3 bases and 8 bases respectively, with 19 bases between them. There are 16 residues in the CDR3. Germline CDR1 reads MGHDK; CDR2 reads SYGVNS. The DNA of the CDR3 is TGTGCCAGCAGTGACCCGACAGGAGCTTCCGGGGAAAAACTGTTTTTT. This encodes CASSDPTGASGEKLFF.

J is TRBJ1-1 and V is TRBV18; D not resolved. V lost 3 bases and J lost 8, with 10 bases in between. Germline CDR1 and CDR2: KGHSH and LQKENI. There are 12 residues in the CDR3. The CDR3 loop reads CASSPIEAEAFF. The CDR3 DNA follows: TGTGCCAGCTCACCGATTGAGGCAGAAGCTTTCTTT.

This chain uses TRBV30 with TRBJ1-2; 9 nucleotides line up with TRBD1. Germline V gene sequence: CDR1 GTSNPN, CDR2 SVGIG (reference sequence). This CDR3 is built from 12 residues. The CDR3 region has the DNA TGTGGACGGGACAGGGCCCTCGGGGGCTACACCTTC. This encodes CGRDRALGGYTF. Based on the CDR3 plus reference TRBV30 and TRBJ1-2, the full variable domain is SQTIHQWPATLVQPVGSPLSLECTVEGTSNPNLYWYRQAAGRGLQLLFYSVGIGQISSEVPQNLSASRPQDRQFILSSKKLLLSDSGFYLCGRDRALGGYTFGSGTRLTVV.

This chain joins TRBV18 and TRBJ2-7, with D hard to call. The CDR3 runs to 14 residues. V was trimmed by 5 bases and J by 3 bases, leaving 14 bases between them. Looked up from germline, CDR1 is KGHSH and CDR2 is LQKENI. The CDR3 loop reads CASSALSEHYEQYF. CDR3 nucleotide sequence: TGTGCCAGCTCAGCCCTCTCCGAACACTACGAGCAGTACTTC.

This chain uses TRBV5-1 with TRBJ1-1, with D perhaps matching TRBD1 (6 bases). The CDR3 spans 15 residues. CDR1 SGHRS and CDR2 YFSETQ come from the germline V gene. V was trimmed by 4 bases and J by 5 bases, leaving 18 bases between them. The CDR3 protein is CASSTAGQRGTEAFF. CDR3 DNA: TGCGCCAGCAGCACTGCTGGACAGCGGGGGACTGAAGCTTTCTTT.

The J gene is TRBJ1-2, the V gene TRBV10-3; 7 positions agree with TRBD1. The CDR3 spans 13 residues. V lost 6 bases and J lost 7; bases outside the gene matches: 8. Germline V CDR1 and CDR2: ENHRY, SYGVKD. DNA of the CDR3: TGTGCCATCAGCGGACAGGCGATGGGTGGCTACACCTTC. Its translation is CAISGQAMGGYTF.

V and J are TRBV6-5 and TRBJ2-3, with D perhaps TRBD1 (6 bases). V lost 6 bases to trimming and J lost 9 bases, with 10 bases between them. There are 11 residues in the CDR3. Per germline, CDR1 MNHEY and CDR2 SVGAGI. The CDR3 DNA reads as TGTGCCAGCAGCCTCGGACAGACGCAGTATTTT. This encodes CASSLGQTQYF.